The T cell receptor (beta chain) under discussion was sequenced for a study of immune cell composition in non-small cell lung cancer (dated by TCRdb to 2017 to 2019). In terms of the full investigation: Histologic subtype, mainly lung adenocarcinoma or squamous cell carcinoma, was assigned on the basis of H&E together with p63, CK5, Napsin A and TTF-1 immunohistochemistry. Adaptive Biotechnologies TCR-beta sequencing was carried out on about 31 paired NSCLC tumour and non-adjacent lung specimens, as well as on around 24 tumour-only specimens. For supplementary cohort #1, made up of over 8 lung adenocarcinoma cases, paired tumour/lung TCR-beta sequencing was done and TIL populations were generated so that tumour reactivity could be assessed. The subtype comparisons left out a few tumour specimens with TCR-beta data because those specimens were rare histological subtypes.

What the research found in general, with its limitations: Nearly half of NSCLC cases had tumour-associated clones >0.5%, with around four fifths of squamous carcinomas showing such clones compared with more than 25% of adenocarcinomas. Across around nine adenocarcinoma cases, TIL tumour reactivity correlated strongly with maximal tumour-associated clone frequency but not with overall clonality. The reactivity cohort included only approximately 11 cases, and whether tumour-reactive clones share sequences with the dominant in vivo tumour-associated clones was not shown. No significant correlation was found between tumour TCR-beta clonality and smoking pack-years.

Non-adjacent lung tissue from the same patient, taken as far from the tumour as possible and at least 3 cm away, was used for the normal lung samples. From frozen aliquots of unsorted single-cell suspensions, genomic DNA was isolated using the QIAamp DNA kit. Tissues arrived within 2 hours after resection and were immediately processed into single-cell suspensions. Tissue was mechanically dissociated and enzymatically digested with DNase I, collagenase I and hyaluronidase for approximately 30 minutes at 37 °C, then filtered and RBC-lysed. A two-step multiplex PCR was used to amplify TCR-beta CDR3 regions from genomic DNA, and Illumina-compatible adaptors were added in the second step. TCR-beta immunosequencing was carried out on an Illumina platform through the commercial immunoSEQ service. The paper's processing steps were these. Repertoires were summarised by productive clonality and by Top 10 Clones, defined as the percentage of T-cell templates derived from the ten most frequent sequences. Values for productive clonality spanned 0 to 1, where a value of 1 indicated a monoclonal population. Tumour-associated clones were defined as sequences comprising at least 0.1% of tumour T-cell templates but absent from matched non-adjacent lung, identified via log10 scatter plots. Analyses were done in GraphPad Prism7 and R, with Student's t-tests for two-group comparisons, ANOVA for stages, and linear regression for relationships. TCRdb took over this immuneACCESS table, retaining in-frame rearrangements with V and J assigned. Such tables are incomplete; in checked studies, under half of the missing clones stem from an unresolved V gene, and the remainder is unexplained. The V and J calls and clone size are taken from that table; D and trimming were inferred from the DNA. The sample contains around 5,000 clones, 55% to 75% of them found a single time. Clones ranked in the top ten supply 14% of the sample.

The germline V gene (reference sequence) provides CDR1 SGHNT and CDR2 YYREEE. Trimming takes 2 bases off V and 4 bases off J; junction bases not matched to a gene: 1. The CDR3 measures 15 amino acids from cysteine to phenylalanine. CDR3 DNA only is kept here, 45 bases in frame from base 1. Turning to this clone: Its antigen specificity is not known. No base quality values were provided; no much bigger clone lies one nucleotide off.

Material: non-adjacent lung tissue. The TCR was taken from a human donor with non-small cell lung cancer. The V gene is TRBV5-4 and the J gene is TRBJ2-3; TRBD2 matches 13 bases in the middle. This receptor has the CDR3 CASSLLAGGPDTQYF. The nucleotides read TGTGCCAGCAGCTTACTAGCGGGGGGGCCAGATACGCAGTATTTT.